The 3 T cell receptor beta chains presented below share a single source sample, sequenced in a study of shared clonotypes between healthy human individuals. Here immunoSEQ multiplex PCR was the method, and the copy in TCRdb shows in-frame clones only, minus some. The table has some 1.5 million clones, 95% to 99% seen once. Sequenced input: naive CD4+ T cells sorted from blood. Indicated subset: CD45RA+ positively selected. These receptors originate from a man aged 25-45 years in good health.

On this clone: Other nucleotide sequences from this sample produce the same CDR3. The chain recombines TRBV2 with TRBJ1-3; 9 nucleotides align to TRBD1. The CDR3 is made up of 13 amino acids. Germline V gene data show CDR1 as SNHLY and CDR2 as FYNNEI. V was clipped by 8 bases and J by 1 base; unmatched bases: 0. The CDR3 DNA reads TGTGCCAGCGGGACAGGGTCTGGAAACACCATATATTTT. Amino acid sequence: CASGTGSGNTIYF.

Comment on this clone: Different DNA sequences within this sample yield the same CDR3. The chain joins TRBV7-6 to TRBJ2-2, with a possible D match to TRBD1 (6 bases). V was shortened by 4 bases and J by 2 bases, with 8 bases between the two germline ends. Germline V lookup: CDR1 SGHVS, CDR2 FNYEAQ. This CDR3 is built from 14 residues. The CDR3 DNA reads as TGTGCCAGCAGCTCCGGGACAAACACCGGGGAGCTGTTTTTT. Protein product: CASSSGTNTGELFF.

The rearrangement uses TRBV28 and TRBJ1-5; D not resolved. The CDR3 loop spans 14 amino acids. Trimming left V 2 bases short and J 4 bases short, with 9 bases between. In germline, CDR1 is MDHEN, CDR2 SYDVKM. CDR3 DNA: TGTGCCAGCAGTTTAGAACAACAGAATCAGCCCCAGCATTTT. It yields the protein CASSLEQQNQPQHF.